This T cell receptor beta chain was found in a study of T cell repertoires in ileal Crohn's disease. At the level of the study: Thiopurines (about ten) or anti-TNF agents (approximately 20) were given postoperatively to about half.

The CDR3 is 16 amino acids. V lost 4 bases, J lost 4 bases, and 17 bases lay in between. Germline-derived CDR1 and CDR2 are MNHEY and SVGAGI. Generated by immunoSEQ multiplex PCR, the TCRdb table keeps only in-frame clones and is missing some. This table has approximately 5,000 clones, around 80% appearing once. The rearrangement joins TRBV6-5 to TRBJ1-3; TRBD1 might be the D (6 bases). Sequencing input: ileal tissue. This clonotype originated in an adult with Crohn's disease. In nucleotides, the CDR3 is TGTGCCAGCAGTTTTACGACGGGGGGGGCGGGAAACACCATATATTTT. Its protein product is CASSFTTGGAGNTIYF.